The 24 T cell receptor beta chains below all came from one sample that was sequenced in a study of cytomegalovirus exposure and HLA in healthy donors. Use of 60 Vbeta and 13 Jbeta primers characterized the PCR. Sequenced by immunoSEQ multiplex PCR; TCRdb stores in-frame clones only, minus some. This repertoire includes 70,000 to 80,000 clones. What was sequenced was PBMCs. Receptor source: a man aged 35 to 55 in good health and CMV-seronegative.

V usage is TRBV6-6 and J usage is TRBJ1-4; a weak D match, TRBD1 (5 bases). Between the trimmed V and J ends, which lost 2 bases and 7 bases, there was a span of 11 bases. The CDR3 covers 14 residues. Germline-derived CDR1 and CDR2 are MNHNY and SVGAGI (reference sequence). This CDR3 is CASSYGRVGEKLFF. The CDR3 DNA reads TGTGCCAGCAGTTACGGCAGGGTGGGTGAAAAACTGTTTTTT.

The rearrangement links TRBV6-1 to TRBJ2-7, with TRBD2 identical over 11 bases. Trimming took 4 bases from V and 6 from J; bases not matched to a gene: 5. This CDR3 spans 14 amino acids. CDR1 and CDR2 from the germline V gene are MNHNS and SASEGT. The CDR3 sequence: CASSALAGGGEQYF. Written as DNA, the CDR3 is TGTGCCAGCAGTGCTCTAGCGGGGGGAGGCGAGCAGTACTTC.

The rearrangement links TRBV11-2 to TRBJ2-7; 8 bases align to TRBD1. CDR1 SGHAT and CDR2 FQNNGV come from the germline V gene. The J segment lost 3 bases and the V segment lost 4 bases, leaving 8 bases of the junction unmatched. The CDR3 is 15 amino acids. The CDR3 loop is CASSSEGDRGYEQYF. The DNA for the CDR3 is TGTGCCAGCAGCTCAGAGGGAGACAGGGGCTACGAGCAGTACTTC.

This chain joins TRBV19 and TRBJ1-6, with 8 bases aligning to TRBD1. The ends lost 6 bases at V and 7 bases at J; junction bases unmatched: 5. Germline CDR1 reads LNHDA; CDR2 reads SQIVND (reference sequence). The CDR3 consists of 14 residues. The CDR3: CASRQGAPNSPLHF. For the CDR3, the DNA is TGTGCCAGTAGGCAGGGGGCGCCGAATTCACCCCTCCACTTT.

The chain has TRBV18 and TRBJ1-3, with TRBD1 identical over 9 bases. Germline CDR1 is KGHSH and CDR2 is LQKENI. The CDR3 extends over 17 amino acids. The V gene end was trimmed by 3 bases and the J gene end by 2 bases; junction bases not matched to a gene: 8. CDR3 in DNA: TGTGCCAGCTCACCGTCGACAGGGGGAAAAACTGGAAACACCATATATTTT. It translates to CASSPSTGGKTGNTIYF.

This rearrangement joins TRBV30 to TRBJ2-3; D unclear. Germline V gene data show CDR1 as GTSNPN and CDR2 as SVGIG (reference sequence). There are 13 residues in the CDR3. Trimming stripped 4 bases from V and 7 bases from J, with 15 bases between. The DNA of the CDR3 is TGTGCCTGGAACCCATATGAGGTGAATACGCAGTATTTT. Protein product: CAWNPYEVNTQYF.

The CDR3 nucleotides are TGTGCCAGCTCATCTGACAGGGTTCAGCCCCAGCATTTT. As protein: CASSSDRVQPQHF. This chain joins TRBV18 and TRBJ1-5; TRBD1 aligns across 7 bases. Germline CDR1 KGHSH, CDR2 LQKENI. The CDR3 sequence is 13 residues long. V was clipped by 5 bases and J by 6 bases; unmatched bases: 4. The full variable domain, completed using reference TRBV18 and TRBJ1-5, is NAGVMQNPRHLVRRRGQEARLRCSPMKGHSHVYWYRQLPEEGLKFMVYLQKENIIDESGMPKERFSAEFPKEGPSILRIQQVVRGDSAAYFCASSSDRVQPQHFGDGTRLSIL.

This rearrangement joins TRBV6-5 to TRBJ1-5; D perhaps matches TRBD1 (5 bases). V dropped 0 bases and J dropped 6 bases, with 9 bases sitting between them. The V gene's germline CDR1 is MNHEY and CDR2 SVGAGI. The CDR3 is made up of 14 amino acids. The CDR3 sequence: CASSYSGPPQPQHF. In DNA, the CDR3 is TGTGCCAGCAGTTACTCGGGGCCCCCTCAGCCCCAGCATTTT.

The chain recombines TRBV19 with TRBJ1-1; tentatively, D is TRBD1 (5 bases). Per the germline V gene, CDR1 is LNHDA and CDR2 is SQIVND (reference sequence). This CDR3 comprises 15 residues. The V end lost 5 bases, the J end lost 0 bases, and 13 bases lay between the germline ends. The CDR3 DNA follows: TGTGCCAGTAGTCCTTACACGGACATGAACACTGAAGCTTTCTTT. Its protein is CASSPYTDMNTEAFF.

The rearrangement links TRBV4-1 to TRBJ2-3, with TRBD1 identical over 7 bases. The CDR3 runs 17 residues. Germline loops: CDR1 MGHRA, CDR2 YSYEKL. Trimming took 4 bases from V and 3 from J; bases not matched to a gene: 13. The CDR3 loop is CASSPLQGVGRTDTQYF. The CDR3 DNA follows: TGCGCCAGCAGCCCACTCCAGGGGGTTGGAAGGACAGATACGCAGTATTTT.

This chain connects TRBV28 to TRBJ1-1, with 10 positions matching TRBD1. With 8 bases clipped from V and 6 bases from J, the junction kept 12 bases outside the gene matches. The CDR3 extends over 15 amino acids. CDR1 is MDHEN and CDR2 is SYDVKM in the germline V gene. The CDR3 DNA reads TGTGCCAGCGGATTAAGGACAGGGGGGAAAGCTGAAGCTTTCTTT. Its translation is CASGLRTGGKAEAFF.

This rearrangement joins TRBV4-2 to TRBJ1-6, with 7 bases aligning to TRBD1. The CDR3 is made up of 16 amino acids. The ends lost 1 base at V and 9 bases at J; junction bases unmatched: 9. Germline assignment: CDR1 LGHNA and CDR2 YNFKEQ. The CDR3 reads CASSQVQGGGGSPLHF. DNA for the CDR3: TGTGCCAGCAGCCAAGTTCAGGGGGGAGGTGGTTCACCCCTCCACTTT.

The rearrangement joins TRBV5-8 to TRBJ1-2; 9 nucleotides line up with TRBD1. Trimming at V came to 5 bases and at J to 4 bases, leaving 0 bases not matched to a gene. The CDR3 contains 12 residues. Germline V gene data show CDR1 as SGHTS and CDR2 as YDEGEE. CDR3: CASRDRGYGYTF. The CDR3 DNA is TGTGCCAGCAGGGACAGGGGCTATGGCTACACCTTC.

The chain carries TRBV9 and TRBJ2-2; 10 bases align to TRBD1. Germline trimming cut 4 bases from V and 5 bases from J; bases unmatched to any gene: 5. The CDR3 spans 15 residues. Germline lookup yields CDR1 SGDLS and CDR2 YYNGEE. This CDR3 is CASSIPGQGTGELFF. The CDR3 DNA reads TGTGCCAGCAGCATCCCGGGACAGGGGACCGGGGAGCTGTTTTTT.

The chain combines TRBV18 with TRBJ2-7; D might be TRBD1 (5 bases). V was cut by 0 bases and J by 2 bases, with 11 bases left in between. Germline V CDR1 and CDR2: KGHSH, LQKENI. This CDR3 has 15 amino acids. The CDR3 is CASSPPSRDTYEQYF. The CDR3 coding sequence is TGTGCCAGCTCACCACCTTCCAGGGATACCTACGAGCAGTACTTC. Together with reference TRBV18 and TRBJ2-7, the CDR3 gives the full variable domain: NAGVMQNPRHLVRRRGQEARLRCSPMKGHSHVYWYRQLPEEGLKFMVYLQKENIIDESGMPKERFSAEFPKEGPSILRIQQVVRGDSAAYFCASSPPSRDTYEQYFGPGTRLTVT.

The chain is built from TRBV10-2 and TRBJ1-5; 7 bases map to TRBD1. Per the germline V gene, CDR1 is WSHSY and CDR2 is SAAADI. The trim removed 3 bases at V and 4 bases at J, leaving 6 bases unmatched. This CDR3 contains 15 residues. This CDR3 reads CASSDADRANQPQHF. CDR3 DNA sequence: TGCGCCAGCAGTGATGCCGACAGGGCAAATCAGCCCCAGCATTTT.

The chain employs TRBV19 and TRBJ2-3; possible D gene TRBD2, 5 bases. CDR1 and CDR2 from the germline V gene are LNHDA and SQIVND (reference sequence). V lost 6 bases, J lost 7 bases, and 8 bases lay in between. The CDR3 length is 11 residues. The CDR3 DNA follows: TGTGCCAGTAGGACCGGGAATACGCAGTATTTT. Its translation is CASRTGNTQYF.

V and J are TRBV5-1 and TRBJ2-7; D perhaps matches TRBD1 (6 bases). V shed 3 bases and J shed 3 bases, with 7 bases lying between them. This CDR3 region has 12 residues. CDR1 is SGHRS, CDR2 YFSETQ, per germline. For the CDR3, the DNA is TGCGCCAGCAGCTCGGGACACTACGAGCAGTACTTC. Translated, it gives CASSSGHYEQYF. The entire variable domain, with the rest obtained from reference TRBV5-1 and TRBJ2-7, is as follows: KAGVTQTPRYLIKTRGQQVTLSCSPISGHRSVSWYQQTPGQGLQFLFEYFSETQRNKGNFPGRFSGRQFSNSRSEMNVSTLELGDSALYLCASSSGHYEQYFGPGTRLTVT.

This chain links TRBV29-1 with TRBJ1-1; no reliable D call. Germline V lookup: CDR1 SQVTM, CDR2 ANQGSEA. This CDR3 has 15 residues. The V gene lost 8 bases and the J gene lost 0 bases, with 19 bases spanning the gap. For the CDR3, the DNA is TGCAGCTCAATTAAAGGAGAAACAATGAACACTGAAGCTTTCTTT. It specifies CSSIKGETMNTEAFF.

CDR3 region: CAISKAGERYEQYF. CDR3 DNA sequence: TGTGCCATCAGTAAAGCGGGGGAACGTTACGAGCAGTACTTC. The chain joins TRBV10-3 to TRBJ2-7; 8 bases align to TRBD2. Germline V gene lookup returns CDR1 ENHRY and CDR2 SYGVKD. This CDR3 has 14 amino acids. Germline trimming cut 5 bases from V and 4 bases from J; bases unmatched to any gene: 7.

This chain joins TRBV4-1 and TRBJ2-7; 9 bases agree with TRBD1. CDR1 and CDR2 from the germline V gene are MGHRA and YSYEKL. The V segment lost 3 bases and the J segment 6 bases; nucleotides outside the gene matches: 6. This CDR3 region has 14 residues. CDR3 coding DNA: TGCGCCAGCAGCCAGCCGGGACAGGGTGTCGAGCAGTACTTC. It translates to CASSQPGQGVEQYF.

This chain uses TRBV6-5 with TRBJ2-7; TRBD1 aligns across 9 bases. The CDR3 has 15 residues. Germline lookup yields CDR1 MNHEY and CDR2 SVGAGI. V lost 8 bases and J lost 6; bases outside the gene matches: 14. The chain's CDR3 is CASLPRDRVYSEQYF. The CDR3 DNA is TGTGCCAGCCTACCCCGGGACAGGGTTTATTCCGAGCAGTACTTC.

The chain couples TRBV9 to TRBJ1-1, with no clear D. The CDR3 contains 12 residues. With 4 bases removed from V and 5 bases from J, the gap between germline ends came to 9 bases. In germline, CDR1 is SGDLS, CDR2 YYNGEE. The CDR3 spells CASSPPGTEAFF. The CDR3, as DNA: TGTGCCAGCAGCCCGCCCGGGACTGAAGCTTTCTTT. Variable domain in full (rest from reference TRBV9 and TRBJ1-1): DSGVTQTPKHLITATGQRVTLRCSPRSGDLSVYWYQQSLDQGLQFLIQYYNGEERAKGNILERFSAQQFPDLHSELNLSSLELGDSALYFCASSPPGTEAFFGQGTRLTVV.

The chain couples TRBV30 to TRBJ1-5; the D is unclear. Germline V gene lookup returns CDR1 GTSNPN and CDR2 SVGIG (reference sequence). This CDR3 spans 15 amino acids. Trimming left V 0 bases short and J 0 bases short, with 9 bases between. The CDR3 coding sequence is TGTGCCTGGAGTGTACTAGGGCCTAGCAATCAGCCCCAGCATTTT. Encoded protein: CAWSVLGPSNQPQHF.